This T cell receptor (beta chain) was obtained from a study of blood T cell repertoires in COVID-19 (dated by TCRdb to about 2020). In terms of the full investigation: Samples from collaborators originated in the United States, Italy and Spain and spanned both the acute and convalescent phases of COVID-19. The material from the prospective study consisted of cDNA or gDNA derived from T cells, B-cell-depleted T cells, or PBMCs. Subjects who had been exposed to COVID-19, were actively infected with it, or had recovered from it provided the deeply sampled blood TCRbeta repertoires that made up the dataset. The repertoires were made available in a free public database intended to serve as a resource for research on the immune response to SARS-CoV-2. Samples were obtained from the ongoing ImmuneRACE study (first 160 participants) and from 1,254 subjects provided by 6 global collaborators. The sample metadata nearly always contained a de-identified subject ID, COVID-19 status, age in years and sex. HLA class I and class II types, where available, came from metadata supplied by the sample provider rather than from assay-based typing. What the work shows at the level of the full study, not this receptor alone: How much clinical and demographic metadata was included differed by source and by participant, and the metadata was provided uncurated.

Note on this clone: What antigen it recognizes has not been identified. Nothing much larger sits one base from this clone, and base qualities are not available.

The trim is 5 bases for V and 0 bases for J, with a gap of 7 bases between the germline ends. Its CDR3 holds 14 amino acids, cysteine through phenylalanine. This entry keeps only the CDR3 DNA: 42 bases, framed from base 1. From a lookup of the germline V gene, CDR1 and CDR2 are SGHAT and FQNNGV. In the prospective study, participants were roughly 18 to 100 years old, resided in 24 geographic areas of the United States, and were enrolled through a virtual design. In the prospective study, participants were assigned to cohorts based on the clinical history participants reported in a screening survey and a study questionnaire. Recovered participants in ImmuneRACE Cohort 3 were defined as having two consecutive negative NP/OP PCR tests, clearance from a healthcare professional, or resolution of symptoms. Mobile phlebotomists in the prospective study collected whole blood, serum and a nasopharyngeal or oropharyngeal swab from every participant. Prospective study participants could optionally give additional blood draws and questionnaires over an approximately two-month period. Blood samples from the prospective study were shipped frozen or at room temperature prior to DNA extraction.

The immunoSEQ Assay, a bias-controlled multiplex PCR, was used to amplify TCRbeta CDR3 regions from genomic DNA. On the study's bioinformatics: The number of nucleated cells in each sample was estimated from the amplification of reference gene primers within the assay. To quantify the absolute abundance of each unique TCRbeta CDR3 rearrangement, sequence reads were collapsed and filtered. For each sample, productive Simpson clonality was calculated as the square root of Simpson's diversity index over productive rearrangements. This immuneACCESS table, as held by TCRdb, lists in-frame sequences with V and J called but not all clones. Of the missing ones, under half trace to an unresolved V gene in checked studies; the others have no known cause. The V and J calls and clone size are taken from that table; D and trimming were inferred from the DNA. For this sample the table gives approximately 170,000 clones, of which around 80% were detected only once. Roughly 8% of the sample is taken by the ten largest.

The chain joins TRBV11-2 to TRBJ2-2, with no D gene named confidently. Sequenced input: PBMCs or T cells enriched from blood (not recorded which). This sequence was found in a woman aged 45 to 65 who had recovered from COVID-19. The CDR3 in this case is CASSVTPNTGELFF. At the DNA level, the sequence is TGTGCCAGCAGCGTTACACCGAACACCGGGGAGCTGTTTTTT.